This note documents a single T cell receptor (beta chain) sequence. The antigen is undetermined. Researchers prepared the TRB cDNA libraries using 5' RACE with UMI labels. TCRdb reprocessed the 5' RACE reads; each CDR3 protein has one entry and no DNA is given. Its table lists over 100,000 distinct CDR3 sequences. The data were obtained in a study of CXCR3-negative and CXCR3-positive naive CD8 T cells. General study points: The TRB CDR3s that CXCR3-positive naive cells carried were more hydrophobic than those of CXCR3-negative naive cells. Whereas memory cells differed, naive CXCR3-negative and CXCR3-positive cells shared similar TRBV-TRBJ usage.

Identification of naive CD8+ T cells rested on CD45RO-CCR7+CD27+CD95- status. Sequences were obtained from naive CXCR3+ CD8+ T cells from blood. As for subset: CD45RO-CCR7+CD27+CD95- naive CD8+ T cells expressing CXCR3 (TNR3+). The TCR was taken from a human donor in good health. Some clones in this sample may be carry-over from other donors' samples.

CDR3 loop: CSVDVAGSDEQFF. This chain joins TRBV29-1 and TRBJ2-1; TCRdb designates TRBD2, a call that cannot be tested without DNA. Germline V gives CDR1 SQVTM, CDR2 ANQGSEA. The CDR3 extends over 13 amino acids.